The next 7 T cell receptor beta chains were all read from a single sample in a study of blood T cells in healthy people across ages. Primers used in a second PCR of about 7 to 11 cycles were a sample-barcoded 5' primer and a J-beta primer mix. Each CDR3 protein is one row after TCRdb ran MiXCR on the 5' RACE reads. Among under 800,000 distinct CDR3 sequences, roughly 21% were seen once, and the ten largest hold 3.5% to 4%. Specimen: blood. The receptors stem from a man between 70 and 80 years old in good health.

Regarding this clonotype: The CDR3 carries no conserved terminal phenylalanine or tryptophan, so it likely arises from a read error. The chain is built from TRBV5-1 and TRBJ1-4, with 8 bases matching TRBD1. The CDR3 runs to 15 residues. V gave up 0 bases and J gave up 8 bases; unmatched junction bases: 6. From germline, CDR1 is SGHRS and CDR2 YFSETQ. Here the CDR3 reads CASSLDRGAGEKLFS. CDR3 nucleotides: TGCGCCAGCAGCTTGGACAGGGGGGCCGGGGAAAAACTGTTTTCT.

The CDR3 DNA follows: TGCAGCGTCCTAGGACAGGGGAGAGAGACCCAGTACTTC. As protein: CSVLGQGRETQYF. V usage is TRBV29-1 and J usage is TRBJ2-5, with TRBD1 matching over 9 bases. The germline V gene encodes CDR1 SQVTM and CDR2 ANQGSEA. The CDR3 loop spans 13 amino acids. After removal of 6 bases from V and 4 bases from J, the junction contained 6 bases not matched to a gene.

This clonotype was seen more than once but under ten times. The V call is TRBV5-5, the J call TRBJ2-1; 7 positions agree with TRBD2. The CDR3 has 14 amino acids. J was trimmed by 6 bases and V by 0 bases; bases with no gene match: 3. Germline CDR1 and CDR2: SGHKS and YYEKEE (reference sequence). CDR3: CASSLAGLRNEQFF. CDR3 nucleotides: TGTGCCAGCAGCTTGGCGGGACTACGCAATGAGCAGTTCTTC.

This clonotype was counted between two and nine times. The chain is built from TRBV20-1 and TRBJ2-5; D not certain. The CDR3 is 16 amino acids. With 3 bases removed from V and 3 bases from J, the gap between germline ends came to 20 bases. Per germline, CDR1 DFQATT and CDR2 SNEGSKA (reference sequence). The CDR3 loop is CSASFFPSNSKETQYF. CDR3 in DNA: TGCAGTGCTAGTTTTTTCCCCTCGAACTCCAAAGAGACCCAGTACTTC.

This clonotype was seen many times. The junction and the germline gene differ at one end; a read error may be behind it. The chain uses TRBV3-1 and TRBJ2-7; 9 nucleotides agree with TRBD2. This CDR3 has 15 amino acids. Per the germline V gene, CDR1 is LGHDT and CDR2 is YNNKEL (reference sequence). CDR3 coding DNA: TGCGCCAGCAGCCAAGTCCCTAGCGGGATCTACGAGCAGTACTTC. This sequence encodes CASSQVPSGIYEQYF.

This clonotype was found a few times. The chain uses TRBV5-1 and TRBJ2-5; D is perhaps TRBD2 (6 bases). The J call is uncertain, as TRBJ2-1 better fits the DNA end. Germline CDR1 and CDR2: SGHRS and YFSETQ. This CDR3 region has 15 residues. CDR3 region: CASSQSSGSNNEQFF. DNA for the CDR3: TGCGCCAGCAGCCAAAGTAGCGGTTCTAACAATGAGCAGTTCTTC.

This clonotype was found a few times. One end of the junction does not line up with germline, which may come from a read error. This sequence joins TRBV5-1 and TRBJ1-1; tentative D call: TRBD1 (5 bases). The germline V gene has CDR1 SGHRS and CDR2 YFSETQ. This CDR3 region has 15 residues. CDR3 DNA: TGTGCCAGCAGCTACCAGGACAATAAGAACACTGAAGCTTTCTTT. It is translated as CASSYQDNKNTEAFF.